This TCR beta chain derives from a study of cytomegalovirus exposure and HLA in healthy donors. Study-wide points: There were some V segments, including TRBV6-2 and TRBV6-3, excluded as indistinguishable.

At the time of sampling, donors were nominally healthy, though unrecorded immune exposures were likely. V lost 1 base, J lost 4 bases, and 13 bases lay in between. The CDR3 consists of 15 residues. Per the germline V gene, CDR1 is LNHDA and CDR2 is SQIVND (reference sequence). With respect to this clone: Its antigen is unknown.

This PCR relied on a set of 60 Vbeta primers and 13 Jbeta primers. Data came from immunoSEQ multiplex PCR; TCRdb stores just in-frame clones and leaves some out. The sample gives under 250,000 clones, over 65% of which show up once; 0.55% to 0.75% is in the top ten. The sample taken for sequencing was PBMCs. The V gene is TRBV19, the J gene TRBJ1-1, with D tentatively TRBD1 (6 bases). This sequence was found in a man aged 18 to 29 in good health and CMV-seronegative. The CDR3 sequence: CASSIGPRGGTEAFF. The CDR3 bases are TGTGCCAGTAGTATAGGGCCCCGAGGGGGCACTGAAGCTTTCTTT.